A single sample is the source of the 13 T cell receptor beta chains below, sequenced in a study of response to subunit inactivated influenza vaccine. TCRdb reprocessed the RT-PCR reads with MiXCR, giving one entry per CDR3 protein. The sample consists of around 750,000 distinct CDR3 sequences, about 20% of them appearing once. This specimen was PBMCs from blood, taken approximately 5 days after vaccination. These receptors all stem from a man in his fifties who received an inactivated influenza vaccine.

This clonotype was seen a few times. The CDR3 protein is CASSLRSFGGYTF. As DNA, the CDR3 is TGTGCCAGCAGTTTACGTTCTTTTGGCGGCTACACCTTC. The chain couples TRBV12-3 or TRBV12-4 to TRBJ1-2; D is ambiguous. This CDR3 has 13 amino acids. Trimming took 2 bases from V and 8 from J, leaving 12 bases between them.

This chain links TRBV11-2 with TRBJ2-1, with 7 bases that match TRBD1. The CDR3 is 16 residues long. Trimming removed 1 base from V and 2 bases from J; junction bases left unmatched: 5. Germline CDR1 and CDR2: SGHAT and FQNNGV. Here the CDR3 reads CASSLGTGQPYNEQFF. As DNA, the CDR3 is TGTGCCAGCAGCTTAGGGACAGGTCAACCCTACAATGAGCAGTTCTTC.

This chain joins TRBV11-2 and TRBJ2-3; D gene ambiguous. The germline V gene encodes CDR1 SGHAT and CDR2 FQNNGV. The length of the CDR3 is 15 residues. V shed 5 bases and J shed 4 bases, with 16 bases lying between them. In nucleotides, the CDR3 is TGTGCCAGCAGCGGCCACAGATCCTTGGCAGATACGCAGTATTTT. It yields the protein CASSGHRSLADTQYF.

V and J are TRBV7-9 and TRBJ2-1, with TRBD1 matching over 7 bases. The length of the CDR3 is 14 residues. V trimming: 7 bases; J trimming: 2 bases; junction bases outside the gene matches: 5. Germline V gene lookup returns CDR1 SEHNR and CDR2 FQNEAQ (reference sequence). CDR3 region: CASTGQLTYNEQFF. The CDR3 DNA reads TGTGCCAGCACGGGACAGCTTACCTACAATGAGCAGTTCTTC. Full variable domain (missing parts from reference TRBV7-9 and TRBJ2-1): DTGVSQNPRHKITKRGQNVTFRCDPISEHNRLYWYRQTLGQGPEFLTYFQNEAQLEKSRLLSDRFSAERPKGSFSTLEIQRTEQGDSAMYLCASTGQLTYNEQFFGPGTRLTVL.

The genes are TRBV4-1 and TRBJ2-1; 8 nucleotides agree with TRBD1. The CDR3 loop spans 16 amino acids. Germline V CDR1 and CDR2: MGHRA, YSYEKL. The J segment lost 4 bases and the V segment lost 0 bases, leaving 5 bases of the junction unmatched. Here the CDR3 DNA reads TGCGCCAGCAGCCAAGATATGAGACAGGGGTACAATGAGCAGTTCTTC. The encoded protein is CASSQDMRQGYNEQFF.

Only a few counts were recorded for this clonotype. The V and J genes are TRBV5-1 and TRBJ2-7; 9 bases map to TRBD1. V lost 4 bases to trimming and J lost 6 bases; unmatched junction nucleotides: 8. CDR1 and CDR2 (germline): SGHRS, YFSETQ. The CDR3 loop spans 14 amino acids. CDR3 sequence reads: CASSPARTGVEQYF. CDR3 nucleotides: TGCGCCAGCAGCCCAGCTCGGACAGGGGTCGAGCAGTACTTC.

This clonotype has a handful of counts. In DNA, the CDR3 is TGCGCCAGCAGCAAGGGAGAGGTGGCCTACGAGCAGTACTTC. Protein sequence: CASSKGEVAYEQYF. The rearrangement uses TRBV5-1 and TRBJ2-7; D perhaps matches TRBD2 (5 bases). Trimming took 4 bases from V and 2 from J, leaving 13 bases between them. Germline V gene data show CDR1 as SGHRS and CDR2 as YFSETQ. The CDR3 runs to 14 residues.

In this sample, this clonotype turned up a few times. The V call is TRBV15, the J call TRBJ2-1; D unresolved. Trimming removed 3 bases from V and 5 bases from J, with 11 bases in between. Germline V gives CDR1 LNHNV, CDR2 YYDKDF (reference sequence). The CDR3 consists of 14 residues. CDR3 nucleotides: TGTGCCACCAGCAGGGTAGGCGGAAACAATGAGCAGTTCTTC. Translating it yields CATSRVGGNNEQFF.

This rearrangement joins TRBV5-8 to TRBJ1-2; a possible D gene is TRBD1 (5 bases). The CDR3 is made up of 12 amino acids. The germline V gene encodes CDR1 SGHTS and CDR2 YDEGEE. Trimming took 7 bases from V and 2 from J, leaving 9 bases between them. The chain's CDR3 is CASSGDNYGYTF. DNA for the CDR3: TGTGCCAGCTCTGGGGACAACTATGGCTACACCTTC.

The CDR3 sequence is CASSLAFASYEQYF. As DNA, the CDR3 is TGTGCCAGCAGCTTAGCGTTTGCCAGCTACGAGCAGTACTTC. The V and J genes are TRBV7-2 and TRBJ2-7; the D is unclear. Germline CDR1 SGHTA, CDR2 FQGNSA. The germline V and J ends were trimmed by 0 bases and 3 bases, with 9 bases remaining between them. The CDR3 runs 14 residues.

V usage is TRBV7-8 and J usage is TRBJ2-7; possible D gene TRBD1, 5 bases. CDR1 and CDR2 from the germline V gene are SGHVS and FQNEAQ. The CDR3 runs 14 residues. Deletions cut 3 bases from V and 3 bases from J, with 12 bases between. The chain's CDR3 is CASSFLGVNYEQYF. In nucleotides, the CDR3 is TGTGCCAGCAGCTTCCTAGGGGTGAACTACGAGCAGTACTTC.

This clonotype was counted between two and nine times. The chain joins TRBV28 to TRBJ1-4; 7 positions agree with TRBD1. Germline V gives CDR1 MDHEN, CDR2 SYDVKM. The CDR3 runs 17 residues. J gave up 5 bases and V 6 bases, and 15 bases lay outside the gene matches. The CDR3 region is CASRPTPYRGTNEKLFF. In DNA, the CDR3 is TGTGCCAGCAGGCCTACCCCATACAGGGGAACCAATGAAAAACTGTTTTTT. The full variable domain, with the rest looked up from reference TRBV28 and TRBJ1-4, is DVKVTQSSRYLVKRTGEKVFLECVQDMDHENMFWYRQDPGLGLRLIYFSYDVKMKEKGDIPEGYSVSREKKERFSLILESASTNQTSMYLCASRPTPYRGTNEKLFFGSGTQLSVL.

CDR3 protein: CASSLNGAVWGGNEQFF. As DNA, the CDR3 is TGCGCCAGCAGCCTCAACGGAGCGGTCTGGGGTGGCAATGAGCAGTTCTTC. The chain combines TRBV5-1 with TRBJ2-1; the D gene is possibly TRBD2 (5 bases). The CDR3 length is 17 residues. Germline values: CDR1 SGHRS, CDR2 YFSETQ. V dropped 4 bases and J dropped 6 bases, with 23 bases sitting between them.